The clone carrying this T cell receptor beta chain was observed many times. Antigen unknown. TCRdb independently ran MiXCR on the reads; one entry per CDR3 protein. The sample carries hundreds of thousands of distinct CDR3 sequences, 15% to 20% recorded once. The source of the sample is a study of T cell repertoires in cytomegalovirus infection. Looking at the study overall: Public signatures in TCR beta pointed to CMV infection and matching HLA type. Study-level findings and limits: Ex vivo responses were dominated by HLA-C-restricted CMV-specific TCR beta clonotypes. Public TCR beta family frequency separated CMV-and-HLA carriers, including in an independent cohort.

Trimming cost V 3 bases and J 0 bases; bases outside gene matches: 5. Germline V gene data show CDR1 as DFQATT and CDR2 as SNEGSKA (reference sequence). The CDR3 runs to 16 residues. This clonotype originated in a human donor in good health (CMV status not recorded). Some clones in this sample may be carry-over from other donors' samples. V is TRBV20-1 and J is TRBJ1-6, with 7 bases aligning to TRBD1. The sample comprised PBMCs. The DNA for the CDR3 is TGCAGTGCTAGGGAGGACAGGAGCTCCTATAATTCACCCCTCCACTTT. Translation gives CSAREDRSSYNSPLHF.